These T cell receptor beta chains were read from a single sample in a study of shared clonotypes between healthy human individuals. Using immunoSEQ multiplex PCR, the repertoire was profiled, and TCRdb retains in-frame clones only, with some absent. The data contain 400,000 to 600,000 clones, roughly 83% of them singletons. The sequencing input was PBMCs. These receptors all come from a woman aged 40 to 50 in good health. Some clones in this sample may be carry-over from other donors' samples. The CDR3 runs from the conserved cysteine through the conserved F or W. D genes are given only for firm matches. Rows give clone size only sometimes, using once, few, many, or a class for an expanded clone.

v_gene	j_gene	abundance	d_gene	CDR3aa	CDR3nt
TRBV5-1	TRBJ2-1	.	TRBD2	CASSLGLAGYRYNEQFF	TGCGCCAGCAGCTTGGGACTAGCGGGATATCGTTACAATGAGCAGTTCTTC
TRBV4-2	TRBJ2-5	.	TRBD2	CASSRPGLAEETQYF	TGTGCCAGCAGCCGACCGGGACTAGCGGAAGAGACCCAGTACTTC
TRBV5-6	TRBJ2-7	.	.	CASSRGNYEQYF	TGTGCCAGCAGCAGGGGGAATTACGAGCAGTACTTC
TRBV28	TRBJ2-1	.	TRBD2	CASTHGLAGSNEQFF	TGTGCCAGCACCCACGGACTAGCGGGGAGTAATGAGCAGTTCTTC
TRBV11-2	TRBJ2-7	.	.	CASSFSTDREQYF	TGTGCCAGCAGCTTTTCGACCGATCGCGAGCAGTACTTC
TRBV5-1	TRBJ1-5	.	.	CASSWSDSSNQPQHF	TGCGCCAGCAGCTGGTCGGACAGTAGCAATCAGCCCCAGCATTTT
TRBV7-3	TRBJ2-5	.	TRBD2	CASSLFGGSGETQYF	TGTGCCAGCAGCTTATTCGGCGGGAGTGGTGAGACCCAGTACTTC
TRBV6-5	TRBJ1-1	.	TRBD1	CASSPNRGVNTEAFF	TGTGCCAGCAGTCCGAACAGGGGAGTTAACACTGAAGCTTTCTTT
TRBV28	TRBJ2-1	.	TRBD2	CASSTPRGAGGNYNEQFF	TGTGCCAGCAGCACCCCCCGCGGGGCGGGAGGGAACTACAATGAGCAGTTCTTC
TRBV11-2	TRBJ2-7	.	TRBD2	CASSFGTSRPYEQYF	TGTGCCAGCAGCTTTGGGACTAGCCGACCCTACGAGCAGTACTTC
TRBV5-1	TRBJ1-3	.	.	CASSKQGFSGNTIYF	TGCGCCAGCAGTAAGCAGGGATTCTCTGGAAACACCATATATTTT
TRBV5-1	TRBJ2-6	once	TRBD2	CASSLGLAGGSGANVLTF	TGCGCCAGCAGCTTGGGCCTAGCGGGGGGCTCTGGGGCCAACGTCCTGACTTTC
TRBV4-1	TRBJ2-1	once	TRBD2	CASSPRAIAGENEQFF	TGCGCCAGCAGCCCACGCGCTATAGCGGGAGAGAATGAGCAGTTCTTC
TRBV28	TRBJ1-1	few	TRBD1	CASRGTGENTEAFF	TGTGCCAGCAGAGGGACAGGGGAGAACACTGAAGCTTTCTTT
TRBV15	TRBJ1-5	.	.	CATSRDGSQPQHF	TGTGCCACCAGCAGAGATGGGTCTCAGCCCCAGCATTTT
TRBV2	TRBJ1-1	once	.	CASWRGGVNTEAFF	TGTGCCAGCTGGCGTGGGGGGGTGAACACTGAAGCTTTCTTT
TRBV9	TRBJ1-1	.	.	CASSVALAGLNTEAFF	TGTGCCAGCAGCGTAGCTTTGGCAGGATTGAACACTGAAGCTTTCTTT
TRBV4-3	TRBJ2-7	once	.	CASSPTLNSYEQYF	TGCGCCAGCAGCCCGACCCTGAACTCCTACGAGCAGTACTTC
TRBV9	TRBJ2-5	.	.	CASSVAPGETQYF	TGTGCCAGCAGCGTAGCTCCGGGAGAGACCCAGTACTTC
TRBV28	TRBJ2-7	.	.	CASTPGRRKSEQYF	TGTGCCAGCACGCCGGGACGGAGAAAAAGCGAGCAGTACTTC
TRBV4-3	TRBJ2-1	once	.	CASSQERLAASYNEQFF	TGCGCCAGCAGCCAAGAACGGCTAGCCGCATCCTACAATGAGCAGTTCTTC
TRBV25-1	TRBJ2-7	.	.	CASSELTSYEQYF	TGTGCCAGCAGTGAACTAACGTCCTACGAGCAGTACTTC
TRBV9	TRBJ2-3	.	.	CASSVAEDTQYF	TGTGCCAGCAGCGTTGCCGAAGATACGCAGTATTTT
TRBV2	TRBJ1-2	.	TRBD1	CASRGGTGGEGYGYTF	TGTGCCAGCAGAGGCGGGACAGGGGGAGAGGGCTATGGCTACACCTTC
TRBV7-2	TRBJ2-5	once	.	CASSPSRTEETQYF	TGTGCCAGCAGCCCATCCCGGACAGAAGAGACCCAGTACTTC
TRBV5-1	TRBJ2-1	.	TRBD1	CASSLDRVSYNEQFF	TGCGCCAGCAGCTTAGACAGGGTCTCCTACAATGAGCAGTTCTTC
TRBV5-4	TRBJ2-5	.	.	CASSPQTGQGETQYF	TGTGCCAGCAGCCCCCAGACTGGTCAGGGAGAGACCCAGTACTTC
TRBV28	TRBJ2-5	.	.	CASRGGGGVETQYF	TGTGCCAGCAGGGGAGGGGGAGGAGTAGAGACCCAGTACTTC
TRBV27	TRBJ2-2	.	.	CASSMTNTGELFF	TGTGCCAGCAGCATGACTAACACCGGGGAGCTGTTTTTT
TRBV28	TRBJ2-7	.	TRBD2	CASRRLAARYEQYF	TGTGCCAGCAGGCGACTAGCGGCCCGCTACGAGCAGTACTTC
TRBV28	TRBJ1-2	.	.	CASSFGPPRGAGGYTF	TGTGCCAGCAGTTTTGGCCCCCCCCGGGGGGCGGGTGGCTACACCTTC
TRBV14	TRBJ2-2	.	.	CASSPEAWTANTGELFF	TGTGCCAGCAGCCCCGAGGCCTGGACTGCGAACACCGGGGAGCTGTTTTTT
TRBV11-2	TRBJ1-3	.	.	CASSPSSGNTIYF	TGTGCCAGCAGCCCTAGCTCTGGAAACACCATATATTTT
TRBV4-2	TRBJ2-3	few	.	CASSQDKGTDTQYF	TGTGCCAGCAGCCAAGATAAGGGCACAGATACGCAGTATTTT
TRBV7-2	TRBJ2-5	.	.	CASSPQGRQETQYF	TGTGCCAGCAGCCCCCAAGGCCGACAAGAGACCCAGTACTTC
TRBV28	TRBJ2-4	.	TRBD1	CASSRGQKKNIQYF	TGTGCCAGCAGTAGGGGACAGAAAAAAAACATTCAGTACTTC
TRBV7-3	TRBJ2-2	.	.	CASSLTSTNTGELFF	TGTGCCAGCAGCTTAACGTCTACGAACACCGGGGAGCTGTTTTTT
TRBV18	TRBJ2-3	.	.	CASSPRSSATDTQYF	TGTGCCAGCTCACCAAGGTCATCGGCCACAGATACGCAGTATTTT
TRBV7-2	TRBJ2-1	.	TRBD2	CASSSWASGITSYNEQFF	TGTGCCAGCAGCTCTTGGGCTAGCGGGATAACTTCCTACAATGAGCAGTTCTTC
TRBV5-1	TRBJ2-3	few	TRBD2	CASSPPGTSGMDTQYF	TGCGCCAGCAGCCCCCCCGGGACTAGCGGGATGGATACGCAGTATTTT
TRBV27	TRBJ2-7	.	.	CASSFALGYEQYF	TGTGCCAGCAGTTTCGCCCTGGGGTACGAGCAGTACTTC
TRBV9	TRBJ1-3	.	.	CASSRSGWNSGNTIYF	TGTGCCAGCAGCCGCTCGGGGTGGAACTCTGGAAACACCATATATTTT
TRBV10-3	TRBJ2-7	.	.	CAIGGPGPDSLRGPLYEQYF	TGTGCCATCGGGGGGCCAGGGCCGGACTCCCTCCGAGGCCCTCTCTACGAGCAGTACTTC
TRBV7-7	TRBJ2-1	.	TRBD2	CASSFRASGPNNEQFF	TGTGCCAGCAGCTTCCGTGCTAGCGGGCCCAACAATGAGCAGTTCTTC
TRBV11-3	TRBJ2-2	.	.	CASSLAGFPGELFF	TGTGCCAGCAGCTTAGCAGGATTCCCCGGGGAGCTGTTTTTT
TRBV5-1	TRBJ2-5	.	.	CASSFGNQQETQYF	TGCGCCAGCAGCTTTGGTAATCAACAAGAGACCCAGTACTTC
TRBV15	TRBJ2-1	.	.	CATSRETGNYNEQFF	TGTGCCACCAGCAGGGAGACTGGCAACTACAATGAGCAGTTCTTC
TRBV2	TRBJ2-4	.	.	CASSDGGRAKNIQYF	TGTGCCAGCAGTGATGGGGGGCGAGCCAAAAACATTCAGTACTTC
TRBV28	TRBJ2-1	.	TRBD1	CASNDGGLEGAEQFF	TGTGCCAGCAACGACGGTGGACTTGAGGGGGCGGAGCAGTTCTTC
TRBV2	TRBJ1-1	.	.	CASSQQGGGEAFF	TGTGCCAGCAGTCAACAGGGCGGTGGTGAAGCTTTCTTT
TRBV14	TRBJ2-1	.	TRBD2	CASSQGSGTGSYNEQFF	TGTGCCAGCAGCCAAGGGAGCGGGACCGGCTCCTACAATGAGCAGTTCTTC
TRBV28	TRBJ2-5	.	TRBD2	CASRPGGRETQYF	TGTGCCAGCAGACCGGGGGGGCGAGAGACCCAGTACTTC
TRBV7-3	TRBJ2-2	.	.	CASSLTPTGELFF	TGTGCCAGCAGCTTAACCCCCACCGGGGAGCTGTTTTTT
TRBV7-2	TRBJ2-2	.	TRBD2	CASPRRLALNTGELFF	TGTGCCAGCCCGCGAAGACTAGCGCTGAACACCGGGGAGCTGTTTTTT